Below are 14 T cell receptor beta chains sequenced from a single sample in a study of shared clonotypes between healthy human individuals. Profiled with immunoSEQ multiplex PCR; TCRdb holds only in-frame clones, not every one. The sample has around 2.5 million clones; 93% are singletons. Sequenced: naive CD4+ T cells from PBMCs. Subset denoted: CD45RA+ positively selected. These receptors were taken from a man aged 18 to 30 in good health. Some clones in this sample may be carry-over from other donors' samples.

V and J are TRBV5-6 and TRBJ2-5; TRBD1 is a possible D gene (5 bases). The CDR3 consists of 14 residues. The germline V gene has CDR1 SGHDT and CDR2 YYEEEE. V was pared by 1 base and J by 1 base, with 8 bases between. CDR3 residues: CASSLRQPQETQYF. The CDR3 DNA reads as TGTGCCAGCAGCTTGCGACAGCCCCAAGAGACCCAGTACTTC.

CDR3 DNA: TGTGCCAGCAGCACAGGGGATAGCAATCAGCCCCAGCATTTT. Residues: CASSTGDSNQPQHF. J is TRBJ1-5 and V is TRBV7-9, with 7 positions matching TRBD1. Trimming at V came to 5 bases and at J to 0 bases, leaving 1 base not matched to a gene. CDR3 size: 14 residues. Germline V gene lookup returns CDR1 SEHNR and CDR2 FQNEAQ (reference sequence).

The gene calls are TRBV6-1 and TRBJ1-1; unclear D gene. The germline V and J ends were trimmed by 3 bases and 5 bases, with 10 bases remaining between them. CDR3 length equals 13 residues. Germline V lookup: CDR1 MNHNS, CDR2 SASEGT. The CDR3 region is CASSEIGKTEAFF. The CDR3 DNA follows: TGTGCCAGCAGTGAGATAGGAAAAACTGAAGCTTTCTTT.

This rearrangement joins TRBV6-5 to TRBJ1-2; 7 positions agree with TRBD1. V lost 5 bases to trimming and J lost 6 bases; unmatched junction nucleotides: 12. The CDR3 runs 15 residues. Germline assignment: CDR1 MNHEY and CDR2 SVGAGI. CDR3 sequence: CASSSPSGTVHGYTF. The CDR3 region has the DNA TGTGCCAGCAGTAGCCCCTCAGGGACAGTTCATGGCTACACCTTC.

The chain links TRBV7-3 to TRBJ2-7; perhaps D is TRBD1 or TRBD2 (6 bases each). Between the trimmed V and J ends, which lost 5 bases and 4 bases, there was a span of 18 bases. In germline, CDR1 is SGHTA, CDR2 FQGTGA. The CDR3 consists of 15 residues. The CDR3 DNA reads as TGTGCCAGCAGCCTCCGGGGTGGAGGGGGTTACGAGCAGTACTTC. This sequence encodes CASSLRGGGGYEQYF. Variable domain in full (rest from reference TRBV7-3 and TRBJ2-7): GAGVSQTPSNKVTEKGKYVELRCDPISGHTALYWYRQSLGQGPEFLIYFQGTGAADDSGLPNDRFFAVRPEGSVSTLKIQRTERGDSAVYLCASSLRGGGGYEQYFGPGTRLTVT.

This rearrangement joins TRBV28 to TRBJ1-5; D is ambiguous. Per germline, CDR1 MDHEN and CDR2 SYDVKM. The V end lost 3 bases, the J end lost 8 bases, and 17 bases lay between the germline ends. This CDR3 has 15 amino acids. The DNA of the CDR3 is TGTGCCAGCAGTTTCCGGAGGCCCCCCTTGGAGCCCCAGCATTTT. Translated: CASSFRRPPLEPQHF.

The chain recombines TRBV6-5 with TRBJ2-4; TRBD2 matches 13 bases. With V trimmed by 5 bases and J by 16 bases, 11 bases remained unmatched. The CDR3 runs to 14 residues. In germline, CDR1 is MNHEY, CDR2 SVGAGI. Written as DNA, the CDR3 is TGTGCCAGCAGTCCCGGACTAGCGGGAGTCCGGGCATACTTC. As protein: CASSPGLAGVRAYF.

The chain recombines TRBV7-2 with TRBJ2-7, with 11 bases identical to TRBD2. Germline V gene lookup returns CDR1 SGHTA and CDR2 FQGNSA. The CDR3 covers 18 residues. V lost 2 bases and J lost 2; bases outside the gene matches: 11. CDR3 DNA sequence: TGTGCCAGCAGCTTACGGGGGCTAGCGGGAGGTCCAACCTACGAGCAGTACTTC. It encodes CASSLRGLAGGPTYEQYF.

The genes are TRBV4-1 and TRBJ1-2; tentative D call: TRBD1 (5 bases). The CDR3 sequence is 14 residues long. In germline, CDR1 is MGHRA, CDR2 YSYEKL. Trimming left V 0 bases short and J 4 bases short, with 9 bases between. The CDR3 is CASSQEGGFYGYTF. The CDR3 region has the DNA TGCGCCAGCAGCCAAGAGGGGGGTTTCTATGGCTACACCTTC.

This chain connects TRBV6-4 to TRBJ2-5; tentatively, D is TRBD2 (5 bases). Trimming pared 7 bases from V and 0 bases from J, leaving 18 bases between. Germline loops: CDR1 MRHNA, CDR2 SNTAGT. The CDR3 is made up of 16 amino acids. The CDR3 here is CASTPWGEKNQETQYF. CDR3 in DNA: TGTGCCAGCACCCCCTGGGGAGAAAAAAACCAAGAGACCCAGTACTTC.

This chain links TRBV7-9 with TRBJ2-7; no firm D call. Trimming took 5 bases from V and 5 from J, leaving 4 bases between them. The CDR3 extends over 10 amino acids. Germline lookup yields CDR1 SEHNR and CDR2 FQNEAQ (reference sequence). The CDR3 region has the DNA TGTGCCAGCAGCATTCACGAGCAGTACTTC. Protein product: CASSIHEQYF.

The chain joins TRBV5-1 to TRBJ1-1; D is uncertain. Trimming shortened V by 0 bases and J by 1 base, and 10 bases separated the two germline ends. CDR3 length: 15 residues. Germline V gene lookup returns CDR1 SGHRS and CDR2 YFSETQ. In DNA, the CDR3 is TGCGCCAGCAGCTTGGTTTTCGGCGGGAACACTGAAGCTTTCTTT. Translated: CASSLVFGGNTEAFF.

The chain combines TRBV9 with TRBJ2-4; 8 bases line up with TRBD1. CDR1 is SGDLS and CDR2 is YYNGEE in the germline V gene. With 2 bases clipped from V and 6 bases from J, the junction kept 7 bases outside the gene matches. This CDR3 has 15 residues. The DNA of the CDR3 is TGTGCCAGCAGCGTGCCGGGGACAGGCGGAAACATTCAGTACTTC. Its protein product is CASSVPGTGGNIQYF.

The chain carries TRBV27 and TRBJ1-1; no firm D call. Germline CDR1 and CDR2: MNHEY and SMNVEV (reference sequence). The germline V and J ends were trimmed by 6 bases and 1 base, with 18 bases remaining between them. The CDR3 runs 16 residues. CDR3 residues: CASSPGFGRPNTEAFF. CDR3 bases: TGTGCCAGCAGCCCTGGGTTTGGCAGGCCGAACACTGAAGCTTTCTTT.